A selection of T cell receptor beta chains follows, all from one sample in a study of blood T cell repertoires in COVID-19. Using immunoSEQ multiplex PCR, the repertoire was profiled, and TCRdb retains in-frame clones only, with some absent. The sample carries 200,000 to 300,000 clones, about four fifths recorded once. The source material was PBMCs or T cells enriched from blood (not recorded which). All receptors come from a woman between 40 and 55 years old who had been exposed to COVID-19. Both conserved end residues are trimmed from each CDR3.

V: TRBV3-1/TRBV3-2
J: TRBJ2-7
CDR3: ASSHSGTGLAEQY

V: TRBV9
J: TRBJ1-2
CDR3: ASSPWGGGTYGYT

V: TRBV7-3
J: TRBJ2-3
CDR3: ASSPRQGNTDTQY

V: TRBV10-3
J: TRBJ2-1
CDR3: AISVTGYNEQF

V: TRBV19
J: TRBJ1-1
CDR3: ASINAAEAF

V: TRBV28
J: TRBJ2-1
CDR3: ASSTSGGLQF

V: TRBV2
J: TRBJ1-5
CDR3: ASSVWDLGNQPQH

V: TRBV6-6
J: TRBJ1-2
CDR3: ASSRREEGFNYGYT

V: TRBV7-9
J: TRBJ1-2
CDR3: ASSRGGEANYGYT

V: TRBV19
J: TRBJ2-5
CDR3: ASSQSRFQETQY

V: TRBV28
J: TRBJ2-5
CDR3: ASSRPGQGAGETQY

V: TRBV7-2
J: TRBJ1-2
CDR3: ASSLDQGDYGYT

V: TRBV7-2
J: TRBJ2-5
CDR3: ASSGAGTRGQETQY

V: TRBV5-1
J: TRBJ2-7
CDR3: ASSLASGGGIYEQY

V: TRBV3-1/TRBV3-2
J: TRBJ1-5
CDR3: ASSHGGSQPQH

V: TRBV10-3
J: TRBJ2-2
CDR3: AISSGTGGPNTGELF

V: TRBV18
J: TRBJ1-3
CDR3: ASSPGDRGYGNTIY

V: TRBV4-3
J: TRBJ1-4
CDR3: ASSQRRPPVEKLF

V: TRBV11-2
J: TRBJ2-5
CDR3: ASSSLSTSAETQY

V: TRBV5-6
J: TRBJ2-7
CDR3: ASSSYRQGSYEQY

V: TRBV4-3
J: TRBJ2-2
CDR3: ASSLDPGGPNTGELF

V: TRBV5-6
J: TRBJ1-2
CDR3: ASSWGPGGGYGYT

V: TRBV28
J: TRBJ1-5
CDR3: ATFDRGPQPQH

V: TRBV4-2
J: TRBJ2-3
CDR3: ASSPKDRAGDTQY

V: TRBV19
J: TRBJ2-7
CDR3: ASSIGLAGTYEQY

V: TRBV7-2
J: TRBJ2-3
CDR3: ASSFYTQDTQY

V: TRBV7-3
J: TRBJ1-1
CDR3: ASSLYAGVAF

V: TRBV4-1
J: TRBJ2-7
CDR3: ASSQEGGSYEQY

V: TRBV7-2
J: TRBJ2-5
CDR3: ASSQGETQY

V: TRBV7-3
J: TRBJ2-1
CDR3: ASSRTSGEGNEQF

V: TRBV2
J: TRBJ1-6
CDR3: ASRRDNVDSPLH

V: TRBV7-3
J: TRBJ1-1
CDR3: ASSLGQEEAF

V: TRBV19
J: TRBJ1-1
CDR3: ASRDRQGMNTEAF

V: TRBV27
J: TRBJ2-7
CDR3: ASSLSKAGGTYEQY

V: TRBV9
J: TRBJ2-1
CDR3: ASSVATNWASGLGEQF

V: TRBV5-1
J: TRBJ1-2
CDR3: ASSLETGGYT

V: TRBV12-2
J: TRBJ2-7
CDR3: ASRLVELQEGGTGEYEQY

V: TRBV5-1
J: TRBJ1-6
CDR3: ASSLDQYNSPLH

V: TRBV9
J: TRBJ1-2
CDR3: ASSVATEAGGSYT

V: TRBV7-9
J: TRBJ1-2
CDR3: ASSPTGAEGYT

V: TRBV5-4
J: TRBJ1-2
CDR3: ASRLTGGASGYT

V: TRBV27
J: TRBJ2-1
CDR3: ASRSPRDSNYNEQF

V: TRBV6-6
J: TRBJ1-6
CDR3: ASTLLQGFNSPLH